This T cell receptor beta chain is from a study of T cells in Graves' hyperthyroidism and ophthalmopathy. This clonotype was recorded at least ten times. The CDR3 extends over 14 amino acids. Trimming took 0 bases from V and 6 from J; bases not matched to a gene: 5. Per the germline V gene, CDR1 is SEHNR and CDR2 is FQNEAQ (reference sequence). Amplification targeted TCR beta CDR3 regions from RNA transcripts. An initial round of RT-PCR targeting the TCR CDR3 relied on the HTBI primer set. TCRdb re-derived calls from the multiplex PCR reads in MiXCR, one entry per CDR3 protein. There are about 510,000 distinct CDR3 sequences in the sample; 46% occur only once, and around 44% lies in the top ten.

The genes are TRBV7-9 and TRBJ2-7; 7 bases align to TRBD1. The sequence came from an adult woman with Graves' disease, either hyperthyroidism or ophthalmopathy (not recorded which). What was sequenced was peripheral blood or thyroid tissue (not recorded which). The CDR3 region has the DNA TGTGCCAGCAGCTTAGCGAGTACAGGGGCCGAGCAGTACTTC. Translating gives CASSLASTGAEQYF.